This T cell receptor (beta chain) was identified during a study of post-analysis software for immune sequencing data (dated by TCRdb to between 2014 and 2017). With respect to the entire study: Relapsing-remitting, secondary progressive and progressive-relapsing multiple sclerosis were recorded as disease courses, and subtype annotation was lacking for some patients. The patient repertoires were set against about 12 previously published healthy control repertoires from donors whose ages ranged from about 6 to 27 years. A subset of samples was prepared in parallel using single-end sample barcoding, then pooled and co-amplified after Illumina adapter ligation. The investigation overall reported the following: Significantly lower normalized Chao1 diversity was found in multiple sclerosis patients than in controls, suggesting substantial peripheral T-cell clonal expansion. Patients showed significantly higher frequencies than controls for about five TRBV segments, among them TRBV5-6, TRBV5-1 and TRBV20-1. The control group was slightly older than the multiple sclerosis patient group. Direct clustering with F measure showed strong co-clustering of samples prepared in the same batch, prompting a batch-effect correction.

Turning to this clonotype: Its target antigen remains unknown. No clone much larger than this one lies a single base away; base qualities are absent.

TCR beta repertoires were profiled from peripheral blood of roughly 13 young patients with multiple sclerosis to demonstrate the VDJtools post-analysis software. The multiple sclerosis patients were children and adolescents ranging in age from about 6 to 16 years. Germline trimming: 4 bases from V, 3 bases from J; junction bases outside gene matches: 8. The germline V gene encodes CDR1 MGHRA and CDR2 YSYEKL. The CDR3 holds 17 amino acids from the cysteine to the phenylalanine. Only the CDR3 DNA is retained, 51 bases long and in frame from the first base. The library was made by PCR. Sequencer: Illumina HiSeq 2500. To reduce PCR and sequencing biases, unique molecular identifiers were built into the TCR beta cDNA libraries. Per 1 to 10 million input T cells, some 500,000 cDNA molecules were obtained, such that each molecule approximated one T cell. The patient libraries were prepared and sequenced using the same protocol as the earlier healthy control dataset. Samples belonging to the same batch were prepared together, multiplexed and sequenced on a shared HiSeq lane. In the paper's pipeline: Raw barcoded reads were processed with MIGEC, discarding single-read molecular identifier groups before consensus assembly and CDR3 extraction. Clonotype tables were post-analysed with VDJtools, normalizing diversity by down-sampling all datasets to the smallest sample size. To correct batch-related cross-sample contamination, repertoire overlap clustering matched CDR3 amino acid sequences but not nucleotide sequences. TCRdb reprocessing: public reads trimmed at Q25 with fastp, clones called with MiXCR, in-frame beta chains kept. Every entry covers one CDR3 protein and lists the most common genes and DNA from its rows. These V and J calls are TCRdb output, not the study's own analysis. The sample has roughly 800,000 distinct CDR3 sequences on record, 30% of them singletons. Of the sample, roughly 0.54% is held by the ten largest clones.

The receptor was isolated from a girl aged 5-17 years with multiple sclerosis. The sequenced material came from blood. The chain is assembled from TRBV4-1 and TRBJ2-3, with 12 middle bases fitting TRBD2. The CDR3: CASSRTGLAGSTDTQYF. The DNA sequence is given as TGCGCCAGCAGCCGCACCGGACTAGCGGGGAGTACAGATACGCAGTATTTT.